This TCR beta chain appears in the sequencing data of a study of blood T cell repertoires in COVID-19. On the study more broadly: The United States, Italy and Spain provided the acute and convalescent COVID-19 samples.

Participants, 18 to 89 years old, spanned fewer than 25 US areas. Data came from immunoSEQ multiplex PCR; TCRdb stores just in-frame clones and leaves some out. The top ten clones hold over 5% of a sample with about 150,000 clones, around four fifths of them seen once. V was shortened by 1 base and J by 4 bases, with 9 bases between the two germline ends. Germline V gene data show CDR1 as SGHTA and CDR2 as FQGTGA. This CDR3 is built from 14 residues. The chain uses TRBV7-3 and TRBJ2-3; D gene uncertain. Sequenced sample: PBMCs or T cells enriched from blood (not recorded which). The TCR sequence derives from a man aged 70 or older who had been exposed to COVID-19. The CDR3 DNA reads TGTGCCAGCAGCTTAAACCCGGTGGCAGATACGCAGTATTTT. Translation gives CASSLNPVADTQYF.